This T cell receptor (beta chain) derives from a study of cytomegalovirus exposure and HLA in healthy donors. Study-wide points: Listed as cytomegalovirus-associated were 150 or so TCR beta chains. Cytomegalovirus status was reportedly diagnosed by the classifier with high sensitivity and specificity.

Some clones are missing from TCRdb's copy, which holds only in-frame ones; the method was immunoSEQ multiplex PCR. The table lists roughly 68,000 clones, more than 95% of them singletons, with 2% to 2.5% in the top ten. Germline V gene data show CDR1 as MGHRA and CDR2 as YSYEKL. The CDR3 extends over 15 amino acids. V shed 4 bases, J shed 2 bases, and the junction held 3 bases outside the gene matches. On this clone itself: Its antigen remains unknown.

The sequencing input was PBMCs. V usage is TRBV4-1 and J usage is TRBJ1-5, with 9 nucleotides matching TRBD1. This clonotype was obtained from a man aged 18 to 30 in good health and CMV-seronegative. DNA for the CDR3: TGCGCCAGCAGCCTTCGGACAGGGGGCAATCAGCCCCAGCATTTT. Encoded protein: CASSLRTGGNQPQHF.